This T cell receptor (beta chain) was obtained from a study of cytomegalovirus exposure and HLA in healthy donors. Study conclusions and caveats: Later analysis demonstrated an association between a missense DCLRE1C variant and TCR beta V- and J-gene trimming. Presence/absence comparisons presumed near-even sequencing depth among donors.

In the PCR, 60 Vbeta and 13 Jbeta primers were used. Repertoires were generated with immunoSEQ multiplex PCR, while TCRdb's copy carries only in-frame clones and drops some. The sample lists about 86,000 clones, roughly four fifths seen once, with around 6.4% in the top ten. The trim removed 1 base at V and 5 bases at J, leaving 7 bases unmatched. The CDR3 is 16 amino acids. CDR1 is MNHEY and CDR2 is SVGAGI in the germline V gene. A remark on this clone: Antigen unknown.

Sequencing input: PBMCs. The TCR was taken from a woman aged 50 to 65 in good health and CMV-seropositive. The J gene is TRBJ1-1, the V gene TRBV6-5, with TRBD1 matching 10 bases. The CDR3 nucleotides read TGTGCCAGCAGTTACTTCCCCGGACAGGGGGGGACTGAAGCTTTCTTT. Its translation: CASSYFPGQGGTEAFF.